What follows are 7 T cell receptor beta chains derived from one specimen sequenced in a study of CXCR3-negative and CXCR3-positive naive CD8 T cells. The method, 5' RACE with UMI labels, was used to prepare the TRB cDNA libraries. TCRdb reprocessed the 5' RACE reads and reports one entry per CDR3 protein, with no DNA. The sample totals fewer than 95,000 distinct CDR3 sequences. Source material: naive CXCR3- CD8+ T cells from blood. The subset denotes: CD45RO-CCR7+CD27+CD95- naive CD8+ T cells lacking CXCR3 (TNR3-). Receptors originate from a human donor in good health. Some clones in this sample may be carry-over from other donors' samples.

The V call is TRBV27, the J call TRBJ2-7; absent DNA, TCRdb's TRBD1 call cannot be checked. In germline, CDR1 is MNHEY, CDR2 SMNVEV (reference sequence). This CDR3 region has 15 residues. CDR3: CASSWGSAASYEQYF.

The chain is built from TRBV28 and TRBJ2-7; the D call from TCRdb, TRBD1, cannot be confirmed without DNA. The germline gives CDR1 MDHEN, CDR2 SYDVKM. The CDR3 sequence is 14 residues long. CDR3 sequence: CASSPTATSYEQYF. Drawing the rest from reference TRBV28 and TRBJ2-7, the complete variable domain is DVKVTQSSRYLVKRTGEKVFLECVQDMDHENMFWYRQDPGLGLRLIYFSYDVKMKEKGDIPEGYSVSREKKERFSLILESASTNQTSMYLCASSPTATSYEQYFGPGTRLTVT.

The chain links TRBV20-1 to TRBJ2-1. The CDR3 contains 16 residues. Germline CDR1 is DFQATT and CDR2 is SNEGSKA (reference sequence). The CDR3 spells CSARDHGGSTYNEQFF.

The genes are TRBV20-1 and TRBJ2-7. Germline V CDR1 and CDR2: DFQATT, SNEGSKA (reference sequence). The CDR3 is 13 residues long. The CDR3 protein is CSARGQLGYEQYF.

This rearrangement joins TRBV7-9 to TRBJ2-1; TCRdb outputs TRBD1, but without DNA this stays unchecked. Looked up from germline, CDR1 is SEHNR and CDR2 is FQNEAQ (reference sequence). The CDR3 runs to 16 residues. The CDR3 sequence is CASSLDGGPRYNEQFF.

The chain recombines TRBV5-1 with TRBJ2-7; no DNA is available, so the TRBD1 call from TCRdb remains unchecked. CDR3 length equals 14 residues. Germline CDR1 and CDR2: SGHRS and YFSETQ. The CDR3 spells CASSFGDRNYEQYF.

V gene TRBV29-1 combines with J gene TRBJ2-5; TCRdb designates TRBD1, a call that cannot be tested without DNA. CDR1 is SQVTM, CDR2 ANQGSEA, per germline. CDR3 length: 14 amino acids. The CDR3 protein is CSVGGTGGLETQYF.